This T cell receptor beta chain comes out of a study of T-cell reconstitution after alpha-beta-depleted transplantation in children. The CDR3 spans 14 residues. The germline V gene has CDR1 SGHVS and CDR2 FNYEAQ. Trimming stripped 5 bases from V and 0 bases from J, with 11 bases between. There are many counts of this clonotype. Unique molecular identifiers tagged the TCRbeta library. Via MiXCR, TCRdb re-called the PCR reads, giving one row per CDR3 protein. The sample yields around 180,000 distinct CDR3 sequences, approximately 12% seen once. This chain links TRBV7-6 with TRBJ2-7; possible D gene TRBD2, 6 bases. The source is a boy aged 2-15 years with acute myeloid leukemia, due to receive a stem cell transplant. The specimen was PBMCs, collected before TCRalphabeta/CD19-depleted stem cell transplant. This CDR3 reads CASSPSGRSYEQYF. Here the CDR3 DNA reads TGTGCCAGCAGCCCCAGCGGGCGCTCCTACGAGCAGTACTTC.